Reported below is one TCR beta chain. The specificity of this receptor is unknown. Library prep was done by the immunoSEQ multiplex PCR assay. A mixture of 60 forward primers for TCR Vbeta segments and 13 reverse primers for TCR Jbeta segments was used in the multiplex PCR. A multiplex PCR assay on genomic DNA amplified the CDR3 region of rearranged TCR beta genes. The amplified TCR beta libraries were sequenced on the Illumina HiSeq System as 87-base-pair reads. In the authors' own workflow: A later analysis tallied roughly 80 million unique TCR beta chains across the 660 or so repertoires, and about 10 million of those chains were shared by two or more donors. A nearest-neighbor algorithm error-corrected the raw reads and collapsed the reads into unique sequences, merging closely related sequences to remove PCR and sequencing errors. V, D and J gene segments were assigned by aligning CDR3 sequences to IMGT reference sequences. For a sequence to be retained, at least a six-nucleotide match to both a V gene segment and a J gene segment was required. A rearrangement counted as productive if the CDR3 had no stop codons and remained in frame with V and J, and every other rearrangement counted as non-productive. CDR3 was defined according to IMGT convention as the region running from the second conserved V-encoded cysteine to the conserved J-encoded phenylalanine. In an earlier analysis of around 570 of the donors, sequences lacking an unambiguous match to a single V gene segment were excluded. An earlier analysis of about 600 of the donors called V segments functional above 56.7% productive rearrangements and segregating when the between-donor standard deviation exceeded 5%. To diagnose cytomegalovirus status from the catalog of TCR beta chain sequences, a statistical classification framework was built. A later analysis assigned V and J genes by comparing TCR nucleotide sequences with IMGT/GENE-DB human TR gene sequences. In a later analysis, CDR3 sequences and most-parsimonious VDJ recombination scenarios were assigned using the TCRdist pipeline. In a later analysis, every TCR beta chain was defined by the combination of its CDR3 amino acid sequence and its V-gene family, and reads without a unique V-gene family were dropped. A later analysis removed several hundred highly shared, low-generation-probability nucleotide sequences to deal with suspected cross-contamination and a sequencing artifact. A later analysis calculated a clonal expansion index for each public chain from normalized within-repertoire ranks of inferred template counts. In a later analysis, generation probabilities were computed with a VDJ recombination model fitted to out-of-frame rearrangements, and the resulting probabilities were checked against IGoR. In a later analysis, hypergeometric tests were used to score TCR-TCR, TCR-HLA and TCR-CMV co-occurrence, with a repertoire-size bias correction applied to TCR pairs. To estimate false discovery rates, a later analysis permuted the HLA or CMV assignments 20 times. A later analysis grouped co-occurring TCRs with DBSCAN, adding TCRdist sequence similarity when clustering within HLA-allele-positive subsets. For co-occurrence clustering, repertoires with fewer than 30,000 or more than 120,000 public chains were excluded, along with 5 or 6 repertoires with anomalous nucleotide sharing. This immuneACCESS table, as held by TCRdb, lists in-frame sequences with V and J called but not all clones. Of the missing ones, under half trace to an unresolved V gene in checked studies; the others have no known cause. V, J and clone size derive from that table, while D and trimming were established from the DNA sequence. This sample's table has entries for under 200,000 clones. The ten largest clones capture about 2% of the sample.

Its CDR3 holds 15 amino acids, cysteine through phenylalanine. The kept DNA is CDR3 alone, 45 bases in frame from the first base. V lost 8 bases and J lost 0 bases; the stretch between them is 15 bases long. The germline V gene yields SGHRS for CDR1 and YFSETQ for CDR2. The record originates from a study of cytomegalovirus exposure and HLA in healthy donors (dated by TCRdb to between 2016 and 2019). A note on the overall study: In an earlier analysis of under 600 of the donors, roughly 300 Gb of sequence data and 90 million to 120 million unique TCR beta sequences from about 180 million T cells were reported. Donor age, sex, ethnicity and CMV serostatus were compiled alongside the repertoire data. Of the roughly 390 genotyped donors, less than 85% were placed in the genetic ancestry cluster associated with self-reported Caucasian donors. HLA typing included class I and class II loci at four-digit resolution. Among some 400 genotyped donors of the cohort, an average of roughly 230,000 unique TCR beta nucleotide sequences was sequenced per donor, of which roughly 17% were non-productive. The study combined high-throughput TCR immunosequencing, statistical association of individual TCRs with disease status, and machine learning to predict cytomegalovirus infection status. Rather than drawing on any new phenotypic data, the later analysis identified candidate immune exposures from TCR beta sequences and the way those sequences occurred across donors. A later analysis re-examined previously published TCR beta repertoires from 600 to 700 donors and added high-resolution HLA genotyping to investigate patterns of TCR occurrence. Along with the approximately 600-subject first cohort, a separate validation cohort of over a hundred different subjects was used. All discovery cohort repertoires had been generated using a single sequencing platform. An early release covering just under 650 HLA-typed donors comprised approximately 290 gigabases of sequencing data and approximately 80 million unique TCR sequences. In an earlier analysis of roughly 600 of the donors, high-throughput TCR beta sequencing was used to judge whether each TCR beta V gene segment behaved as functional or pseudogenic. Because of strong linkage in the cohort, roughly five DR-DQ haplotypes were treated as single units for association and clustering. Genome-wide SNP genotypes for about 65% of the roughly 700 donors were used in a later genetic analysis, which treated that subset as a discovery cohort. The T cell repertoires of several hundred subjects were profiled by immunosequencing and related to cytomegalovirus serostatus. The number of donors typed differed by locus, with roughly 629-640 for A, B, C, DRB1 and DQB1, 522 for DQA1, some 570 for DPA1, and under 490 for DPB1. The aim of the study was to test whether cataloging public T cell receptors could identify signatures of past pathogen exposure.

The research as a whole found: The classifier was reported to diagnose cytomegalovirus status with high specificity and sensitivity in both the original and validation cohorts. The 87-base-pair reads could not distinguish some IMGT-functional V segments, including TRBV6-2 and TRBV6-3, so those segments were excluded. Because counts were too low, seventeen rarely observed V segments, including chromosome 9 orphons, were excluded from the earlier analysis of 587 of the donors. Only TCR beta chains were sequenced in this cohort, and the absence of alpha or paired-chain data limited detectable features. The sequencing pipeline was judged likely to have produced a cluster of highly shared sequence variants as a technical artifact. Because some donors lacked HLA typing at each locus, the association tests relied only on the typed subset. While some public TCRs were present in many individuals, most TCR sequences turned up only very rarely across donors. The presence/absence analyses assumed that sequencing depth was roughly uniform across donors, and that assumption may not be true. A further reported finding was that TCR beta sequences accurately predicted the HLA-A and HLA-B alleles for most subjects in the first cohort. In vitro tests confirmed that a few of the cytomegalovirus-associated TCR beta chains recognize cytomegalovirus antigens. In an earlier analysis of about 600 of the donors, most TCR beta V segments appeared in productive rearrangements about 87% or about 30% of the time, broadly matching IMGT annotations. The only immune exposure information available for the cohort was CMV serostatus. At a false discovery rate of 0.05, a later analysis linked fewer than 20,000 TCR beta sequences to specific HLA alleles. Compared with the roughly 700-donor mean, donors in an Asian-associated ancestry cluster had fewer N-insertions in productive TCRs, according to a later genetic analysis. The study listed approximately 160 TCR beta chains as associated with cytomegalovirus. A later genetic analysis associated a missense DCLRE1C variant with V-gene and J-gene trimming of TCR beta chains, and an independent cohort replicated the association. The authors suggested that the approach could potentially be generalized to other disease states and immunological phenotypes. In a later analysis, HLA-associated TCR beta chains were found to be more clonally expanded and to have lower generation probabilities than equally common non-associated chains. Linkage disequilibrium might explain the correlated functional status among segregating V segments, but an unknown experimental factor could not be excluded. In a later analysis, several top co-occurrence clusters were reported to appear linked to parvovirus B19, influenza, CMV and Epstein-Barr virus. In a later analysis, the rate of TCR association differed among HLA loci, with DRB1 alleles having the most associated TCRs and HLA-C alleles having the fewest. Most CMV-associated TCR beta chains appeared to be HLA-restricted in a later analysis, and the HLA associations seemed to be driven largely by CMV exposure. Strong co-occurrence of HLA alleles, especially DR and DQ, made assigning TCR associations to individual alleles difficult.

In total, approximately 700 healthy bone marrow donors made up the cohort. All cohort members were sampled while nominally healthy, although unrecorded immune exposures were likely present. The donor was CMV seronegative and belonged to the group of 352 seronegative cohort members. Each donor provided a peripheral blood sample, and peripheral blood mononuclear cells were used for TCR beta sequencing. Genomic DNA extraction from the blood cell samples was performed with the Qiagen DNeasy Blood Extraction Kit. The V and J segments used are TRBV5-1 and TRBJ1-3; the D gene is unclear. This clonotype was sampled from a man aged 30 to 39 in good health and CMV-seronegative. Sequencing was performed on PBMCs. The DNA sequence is TGCGCCAGAGGTCAGCGGGTTCTCTCTGGAAACACCATATATTTT. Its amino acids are CARGQRVLSGNTIYF.